This T cell receptor beta chain was captured by sequencing in a study of T cell responses to AZD1222 COVID-19 vaccine. The protocol was immunoSEQ multiplex PCR, while the TCRdb copy is restricted to in-frame clones and leaves out a portion. The table has 150,000 to 200,000 clones, roughly 90% seen once. CDR3 length: 16 amino acids. Germline CDR1 reads SGDLS; CDR2 reads YYNGEE. The ends lost 4 bases at V and 1 base at J; junction bases unmatched: 5. Turning to this clone: Its antigen remains unknown.

Study-wide findings and caveats: Close to half of spike-specific TCRs reportedly recognize unmutated variant regions.

Sequenced material: peripheral blood, taken 28 days after the second AZD1222 dose. J is TRBJ2-5 and V is TRBV9; TRBD2 matches 12 bases. This clonotype originated in an adult who received the AZD1222 COVID-19 vaccine. CDR3 protein: CASSLGTSGLQETQYF. In nucleotides, the CDR3 is TGTGCCAGCAGCCTCGGGACTAGCGGGCTCCAAGAGACCCAGTACTTC.